These 4 T cell receptor beta chains share one sample of origin, sequenced in a study of blood T cell repertoires in COVID-19. Generated by immunoSEQ multiplex PCR, the TCRdb table keeps only in-frame clones and is missing some. The sample lists about 87,000 clones; roughly 86% were seen once. The sequenced sample consisted of peripheral blood. The receptor source for this set is a man aged 40-50 years with acute or convalescent COVID-19.

The gene calls are TRBV25-1 and TRBJ2-7, with D maybe TRBD1 (6 bases). The ends were cut back, 7 bases at V and 2 bases at J, with 15 bases in the middle. The CDR3 has 14 amino acids. From germline, CDR1 is MGHDK and CDR2 SYGVNS. The CDR3 region has the DNA TGTGCCAGCAAAGAAGCGGACAGAGCCTACGAGCAGTACTTC. Translation gives CASKEADRAYEQYF.

The chain combines TRBV5-1 with TRBJ1-4; the match to TRBD1 covers 11 bases. Germline lookup yields CDR1 SGHRS and CDR2 YFSETQ. The V segment lost 3 bases and the J segment 7 bases; nucleotides outside the gene matches: 5. The length of the CDR3 is 15 residues. The DNA for the CDR3 is TGCGCCAGCAGCTCCGGGACAGGGGGTGTTGAAAAACTGTTTTTT. This sequence encodes CASSSGTGGVEKLFF.

The rearrangement joins TRBV5-6 to TRBJ2-7, with a tentative D call TRBD2 (5 bases). This CDR3 region has 13 residues. Trimming left V 0 bases short and J 4 bases short, with 8 bases between. CDR1 SGHDT and CDR2 YYEEEE come from the germline V gene. Here the CDR3 reads CASSLVGGYEQYF. The CDR3 DNA sequence: TGTGCCAGCAGCTTGGTAGGCGGGTACGAGCAGTACTTC. The whole variable domain, remainder taken from reference TRBV5-6 and TRBJ2-7, is DAGVTQSPTHLIKTRGQQVTLRCSPKSGHDTVSWYQQALGQGPQFIFQYYEEEERQRGNFPDRFSGHQFPNYSSELNVNALLLGDSALYLCASSLVGGYEQYFGPGTRLTVT.

The rearrangement uses TRBV30 and TRBJ1-4; TRBD1 might be the D (5 bases). This CDR3 is 16 amino acids long. V was trimmed by 0 bases and J by 13 bases, leaving 24 bases between them. Looked up from germline, CDR1 is GTSNPN and CDR2 is SVGIG (reference sequence). CDR3 sequence reads: CAWSVPSVLGLGGLFF. In DNA, the CDR3 is TGTGCCTGGAGTGTACCTAGTGTACTGGGTCTGGGGGGACTGTTTTTT.